This record looks at one TCR beta chain sequence and its context. The data originate from a study of technical replicates of blood from a handful of donors. Profiling relied on immunoSEQ multiplex PCR, and the TCRdb table lists in-frame clones only, not all of them. The data hold almost 55,000 clones, with 94% observed a single time. Germline CDR1 and CDR2: SGHAT and FQDESV (reference sequence). J was trimmed by 1 base and V by 5 bases; bases with no gene match: 3. CDR3 length: 14 residues. The rearrangement joins TRBV11-1 to TRBJ2-7, with TRBD1 identical over 9 bases. The sequenced sample was T cells isolated from PBMCs. The receptor was derived from a human donor in good health. CDR3 bases: TGTGCCAGCAGCGTGGGACAGGGTTCCTACGAGCAGTACTTC. Translation: CASSVGQGSYEQYF.